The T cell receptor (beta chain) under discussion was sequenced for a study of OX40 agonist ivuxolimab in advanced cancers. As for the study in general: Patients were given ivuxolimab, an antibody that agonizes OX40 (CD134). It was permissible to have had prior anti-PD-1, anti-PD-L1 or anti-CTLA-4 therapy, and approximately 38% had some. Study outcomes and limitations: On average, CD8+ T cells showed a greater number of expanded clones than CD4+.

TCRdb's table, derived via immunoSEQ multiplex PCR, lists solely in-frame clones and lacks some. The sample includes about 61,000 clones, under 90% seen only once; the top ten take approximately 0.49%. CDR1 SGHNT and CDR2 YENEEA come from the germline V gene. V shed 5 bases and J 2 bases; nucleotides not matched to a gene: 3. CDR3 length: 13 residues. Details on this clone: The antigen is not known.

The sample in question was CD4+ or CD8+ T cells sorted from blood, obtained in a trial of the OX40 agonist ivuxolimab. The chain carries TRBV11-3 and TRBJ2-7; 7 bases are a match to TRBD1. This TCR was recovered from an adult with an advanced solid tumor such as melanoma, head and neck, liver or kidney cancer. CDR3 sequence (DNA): TGTGCCAGCAGCCGGGGACAGCCCTACGAGCAGTACTTC. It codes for CASSRGQPYEQYF.